The 30 T cell receptor beta chains presented below share a single source sample, sequenced in a study of blood T cell repertoires in COVID-19. Assay used: immunoSEQ multiplex PCR; TCRdb lists only in-frame clones, some missing. The profile shows about 290,000 clones, roughly 89% of them singletons. Sequencing was done on a sample of PBMCs or T cells enriched from blood (not recorded which). The receptors stem from a woman between 35 and 50 years old who had recovered from COVID-19.

V and J are TRBV30 and TRBJ2-7; D perhaps matches TRBD1 (6 bases). Looked up from germline, CDR1 is GTSNPN and CDR2 is SVGIG (reference sequence). The CDR3 totals 13 residues. V was pared by 2 bases and J by 2 bases, with 10 bases between. CDR3 sequence: CAWSRGFTYEQYF. DNA for the CDR3: TGTGCCTGGAGTAGGGGGTTCACCTACGAGCAGTACTTC.

The rearrangement joins TRBV6-5 to TRBJ2-1, with 12 bases lining up with TRBD2. Germline CDR1 MNHEY, CDR2 SVGAGI. V trimming: 7 bases; J trimming: 7 bases; junction bases outside the gene matches: 8. The CDR3 consists of 15 residues. CDR3 residues: CASTSLAGGRNEQFF. The CDR3 DNA reads TGTGCCAGCACCTCCCTAGCGGGGGGGCGAAATGAGCAGTTCTTC.

The J gene is TRBJ1-2, the V gene TRBV29-1; a possible D gene is TRBD1 (5 bases). Germline CDR1 reads SQVTM; CDR2 reads ANQGSEA. This CDR3 is 18 amino acids long. Deletions cut 1 base from V and 5 bases from J, with 26 bases between. This CDR3 is CSVEVRGHRDFRGYGYTF. The DNA of the CDR3 is TGCAGCGTTGAAGTAAGGGGCCATCGGGACTTTAGAGGGTATGGCTACACCTTC.

The V and J genes are TRBV30 and TRBJ2-1, with TRBD1 matching 9 bases. The J segment lost 4 bases and the V segment lost 1 base, leaving 11 bases of the junction unmatched. The CDR3 sequence is 17 residues long. Germline assignment: CDR1 GTSNPN and CDR2 SVGIG (reference sequence). The CDR3 DNA reads as TGTGCCTGGAGTGGGACGGGGACAGGGAAGGGATACAATGAGCAGTTCTTC. It encodes CAWSGTGTGKGYNEQFF.

The chain combines TRBV7-6 with TRBJ2-3, with D possibly TRBD1 on 7 matching bases. The germline V and J ends were trimmed by 5 bases and 2 bases, with 17 bases remaining between them. CDR1 SGHVS and CDR2 FNYEAQ come from the germline V gene. The CDR3 covers 16 residues. The chain's CDR3 is CASSPLTGDSTDTQYF. In DNA, the CDR3 is TGTGCCAGCAGCCCACTTACAGGGGACTCCACAGATACGCAGTATTTT.

The V call is TRBV5-1, the J call TRBJ1-2, with D possibly being TRBD1 (5 bases). Between the trimmed V and J ends, which lost 2 bases and 3 bases, there was a span of 8 bases. This CDR3 comprises 13 residues. Germline loops: CDR1 SGHRS, CDR2 YFSETQ. The chain's CDR3 is CASSFDSYYGYTF. CDR3 bases: TGCGCCAGCAGCTTTGACAGTTACTATGGCTACACCTTC.

The chain carries TRBV3-1 (or the pseudogene TRBV3-2) and TRBJ1-6; D is uncertain. The CDR3 has 15 residues. V was shortened by 0 bases and J by 7 bases, with 10 bases between the two germline ends. Germline-derived CDR1 and CDR2 are LGHDT and YNNKEL (reference sequence). In DNA, the CDR3 is TGTGCCAGCAGCCAAGATTCAGGCCACAATTCACCCCTCCACTTT. It codes for CASSQDSGHNSPLHF.

For the CDR3, the DNA is TGTGCCAGCAGCTTTGATACGGGTTCTGGAAACACCATATATTTT. It yields the protein CASSFDTGSGNTIYF. V and J are TRBV7-9 and TRBJ1-3, with unresolved D. Germline V lookup: CDR1 SEHNR, CDR2 FQNEAQ (reference sequence). Trimming left V 3 bases short and J 1 base short, with 10 bases between. The CDR3 contains 15 residues.

The chain joins TRBV10-1 to TRBJ1-1; TRBD1 aligns across 9 bases. The CDR3 has 11 residues. CDR1 WNHNN and CDR2 SYGVQD come from the germline V gene (reference sequence). V shed 10 bases, J shed 10 bases, and the junction held 7 bases outside the gene matches. CDR3 sequence: CAKEQGAAAFF. The CDR3 DNA reads as TGCGCCAAGGAACAGGGGGCTGCAGCTTTCTTT.

This chain links TRBV7-9 with TRBJ1-5; maybe TRBD1 (5 bases). Trimming cost V 7 bases and J 3 bases, with 13 bases left between them. This CDR3 is built from 14 residues. Germline loops: CDR1 SEHNR, CDR2 FQNEAQ (reference sequence). CDR3 sequence (DNA): TGTGCCAGCACCCTGGGGGGGACCAATCAGCCCCAGCATTTT. Its translation: CASTLGGTNQPQHF.

The chain couples TRBV5-1 to TRBJ2-2; a possible D gene is TRBD2 (5 bases). Germline CDR1 is SGHRS and CDR2 is YFSETQ. The V end was cut by 2 bases, the J end by 5 bases, with 22 bases between. The CDR3 spans 18 residues. The CDR3 DNA is TGCGCCAGCAGCTTTTTCGGGCTAGCAGAAGACCGAACCGGGGAGCTGTTTTTT. Translated: CASSFFGLAEDRTGELFF.

The chain employs TRBV19 and TRBJ2-5; the D is unclear. The V end was cut by 5 bases, the J end by 8 bases, with 18 bases between. This CDR3 contains 14 residues. Germline V gene sequence: CDR1 LNHDA, CDR2 SQIVND (reference sequence). CDR3 DNA sequence: TGTGCCAGTAGTTCCGGGTTCCAGTCCACAACCCAGTACTTC. This sequence encodes CASSSGFQSTTQYF.

The rearrangement joins TRBV7-6 to TRBJ2-3; 9 positions agree with TRBD2. Unmatched junction bases numbered 4, after V lost 2 bases and J lost 4 bases. This CDR3 is built from 15 residues. CDR1 SGHVS and CDR2 FNYEAQ come from the germline V gene. The CDR3 reads CASSLLAGGSDTQYF. The CDR3 DNA is TGTGCCAGCAGCTTACTCGCGGGAGGGTCAGATACGCAGTATTTT.

This rearrangement joins TRBV30 to TRBJ1-4; the match to TRBD1 covers 7 bases. Per the germline V gene, CDR1 is GTSNPN and CDR2 is SVGIG (reference sequence). The ends lost 1 base at V and 8 bases at J; junction bases unmatched: 10. This CDR3 is 15 amino acids long. The CDR3 bases are TGTGCCTGGAGTGACACCAGGGGGGAGAGGGAAAAACTGTTTTTT. Its protein product is CAWSDTRGEREKLFF.

The rearrangement links TRBV5-1 to TRBJ2-7; a weak D match, TRBD2 (5 bases). The CDR3 runs 13 residues. Trimming shortened V by 2 bases and J by 1 base, and 7 bases separated the two germline ends. Germline V gene lookup returns CDR1 SGHRS and CDR2 YFSETQ. CDR3 sequence (DNA): TGCGCCAGCAGCTTAGCGGAGTCCTACGAGCAGTACTTC. Protein: CASSLAESYEQYF.

CDR3 loop: CASSQDRDRETQYF. For the CDR3, the DNA is TGCGCCAGCAGCCAAGACAGGGATCGAGAGACCCAGTACTTC. This chain joins TRBV4-1 and TRBJ2-5; tentatively, D is TRBD1 (5 bases). The V end lost 0 bases, the J end lost 4 bases, and 9 bases lay between the germline ends. The CDR3 loop spans 14 amino acids. CDR1 is MGHRA, CDR2 YSYEKL, per germline.

The genes are TRBV4-1 and TRBJ1-4, with D possibly being TRBD1 (5 bases). The germline V gene has CDR1 MGHRA and CDR2 YSYEKL. With 4 bases removed from V and 8 bases from J, the gap between germline ends came to 14 bases. This CDR3 comprises 14 residues. CDR3 coding DNA: TGCGCCAGCAGCCGGGAGGGGACCGGGGAAAAACTGTTTTTT. Translation gives CASSREGTGEKLFF.

This chain uses TRBV29-1 with TRBJ1-2; TRBD1 aligns across 10 bases. Germline trimming cut 1 base from V and 4 bases from J; bases unmatched to any gene: 3. Germline assignment: CDR1 SQVTM and CDR2 ANQGSEA. This CDR3 is 14 amino acids long. The CDR3 spells CSVEGGQGSYGYTF. DNA of the CDR3: TGCAGCGTTGAAGGGGGACAGGGGAGCTATGGCTACACCTTC.

CDR3 in DNA: TGCGCCAGCCAGCTGGGCATGAATGAAAAACTGTTTTTT. It encodes CASQLGMNEKLFF. J is TRBJ1-4 and V is TRBV5-1, with no clear D. The CDR3 is 13 amino acids. V lost 7 bases, J lost 5 bases, and 12 bases lay in between. Germline values: CDR1 SGHRS, CDR2 YFSETQ. The variable domain in full, with the rest retrieved from reference TRBV5-1 and TRBJ1-4, is KAGVTQTPRYLIKTRGQQVTLSCSPISGHRSVSWYQQTPGQGLQFLFEYFSETQRNKGNFPGRFSGRQFSNSRSEMNVSTLELGDSALYLCASQLGMNEKLFFGSGTQLSVL.

This chain links TRBV11-2 with TRBJ1-6; no clear D gene. V was pared by 5 bases and J by 7 bases, with 21 bases between. CDR1 is SGHAT, CDR2 FQNNGV, per germline. The CDR3 contains 17 residues. The CDR3 DNA follows: TGTGCCAGCAGCAACATCGGCCGGTGGGAGATAAATTCACCCCTCCACTTT. Amino acid sequence: CASSNIGRWEINSPLHF. The complete variable domain, with remaining parts taken from reference TRBV11-2 and TRBJ1-6, reads EAGVAQSPRYKIIEKRQSVAFWCNPISGHATLYWYQQILGQGPKLLIQFQNNGVVDDSQLPKDRFSAERLKGVDSTLKIQPAKLEDSAVYLCASSNIGRWEINSPLHFGNGTRLTVT.

The CDR3 DNA follows: TGTGCCAGCAGTCCCGGGACAGGGATTACAGATACGCAGTATTTT. This codes for CASSPGTGITDTQYF. The J gene is TRBJ2-3, the V gene TRBV28; TRBD1 aligns across 9 bases. The CDR3 length is 15 residues. Germline trimming cut 5 bases from V and 3 bases from J; bases unmatched to any gene: 6. The germline V gene has CDR1 MDHEN and CDR2 SYDVKM.

V is TRBV21-1 and J is TRBJ1-4. TRBV21-1 is shown as a pseudogene. CDR3 length equals 16 residues. CDR3 DNA sequence: TGTGCCAGCATTGGGGGGAAGGCGGTGAGTAATGAAAAACTGTTTTTT. This encodes CASIGGKAVSNEKLFF.

This rearrangement joins TRBV4-3 to TRBJ1-1, with a weak D call TRBD1 (6 bases). CDR3 length: 14 residues. Germline loops: CDR1 LGHNA, CDR2 YSLEER. V lost 1 base and J lost 4, with 10 bases in between. CDR3 nucleotide sequence: TGCGCCAGCAGCCAAGTTCAGGGGCTCACTGAAGCTTTCTTT. It codes for CASSQVQGLTEAFF.

In nucleotides, the CDR3 is TGCGCCAGCAGCCAAGGGGGGCAGGGTAGACACGAGCAGTACTTC. Protein sequence: CASSQGGQGRHEQYF. The chain joins TRBV4-1 to TRBJ2-7; D might be TRBD1 (6 bases). Germline CDR1 and CDR2: MGHRA and YSYEKL. V was cut by 1 base and J by 5 bases, with 15 bases left in between. The CDR3 is 15 amino acids.

V gene TRBV5-1 combines with J gene TRBJ1-2; 10 nucleotides line up with TRBD1. V was clipped by 4 bases and J by 4 bases; unmatched bases: 7. The germline V gene encodes CDR1 SGHRS and CDR2 YFSETQ. The CDR3 totals 15 residues. CDR3 sequence reads: CASSPGQGRSYGYTF. CDR3 nucleotide sequence: TGCGCCAGCAGCCCGGGACAGGGGCGAAGCTATGGCTACACCTTC.

The CDR3 is CASSSMQETQYF. For the CDR3, the DNA is TGTGCCAGCAGCTCCATGCAAGAGACCCAGTACTTC. This sequence joins TRBV5-4 and TRBJ2-5; D gene ambiguous. The CDR3 contains 12 residues. Trimming pared 3 bases from V and 2 bases from J, leaving 5 bases between. CDR1 is SGHNT and CDR2 is YYREEE in the germline V gene (reference sequence).

The rearrangement joins TRBV30 to TRBJ1-5, with D perhaps matching TRBD1 (6 bases). Per the germline V gene, CDR1 is GTSNPN and CDR2 is SVGIG (reference sequence). Trimming left V 4 bases short and J 4 bases short, with 8 bases between. The CDR3 runs to 12 residues. DNA of the CDR3: TGTGCCTGGACGACAGGTAATCAGCCCCAGCATTTT. Its translation: CAWTTGNQPQHF.

This clone has a single count. V usage is TRBV27 and J usage is TRBJ1-2; 7 positions match TRBD1. Unmatched junction bases numbered 6, after V lost 5 bases and J lost 6 bases. The germline CDR1 and CDR2 sequences are MNHEY and SMNVEV (reference sequence). The CDR3 length is 13 residues. CDR3: CASSPRQGDGYTF. CDR3 nucleotide sequence: TGTGCCAGCAGTCCCCGACAGGGCGATGGCTACACCTTC.

Worth noting for this clone: The germline gene is not matched at one end of the junction; a read error may be the cause. The chain is built from TRBV7-7 and TRBJ2-5; D perhaps matches TRBD2 (5 bases). This CDR3 has 16 amino acids. Germline CDR1 is SSHAT and CDR2 is FNYEAQ (reference sequence). The CDR3 spells CASSLGSRRSQETQYF. The CDR3 bases are TGTGCTAGCAGCTTAGGGAGTCGACGGAGCCAAGAGACCCAGTACTTC.

The chain has TRBV2 and TRBJ2-3; TRBD1 is a possible D gene (5 bases). The CDR3 extends over 14 amino acids. Trimming took off 8 bases at V and 3 bases at J, with 15 bases between the two ends. The germline CDR1 and CDR2 sequences are SNHLY and FYNNEI. The CDR3 reads CASGAWGRTDTQYF. CDR3 in DNA: TGTGCCAGCGGGGCTTGGGGCAGGACAGATACGCAGTATTTT.